This T cell receptor beta chain is from a study of breast tumors, draining lymph nodes, adjacent tissues. Breast cancer patients provided tissue from their axillary draining lymph nodes. TCRdb independently ran MiXCR on the multiplex PCR reads; one entry per CDR3 protein. Among around 140,000 distinct CDR3 sequences listed, about a fifth were seen once. The CDR3 extends over 16 amino acids. With 1 base removed from V and 0 bases from J, the gap between germline ends came to 15 bases. CDR1 and CDR2 (germline): DFQATT, SNEGSKA (reference sequence). The sample holds one count of this clonotype. Its antigen remains unknown. In this CDR3 the conserved last residue, phenylalanine or tryptophan, is missing, so a read error is likely. Study-level points and caveats: Tumors had less TCR diversity than lymph nodes, more than nontumor tissue.

The sequenced material came from axillary lymph node tissue. The chain couples TRBV20-1 to TRBJ1-2, with D perhaps matching TRBD1 (6 bases). This sequence originates from a female donor with breast cancer. Some clones in this sample may be carry-over from other donors' samples. The CDR3 coding sequence is TGCAGTGCTAGAGGGGAAACGGGGGGCTCTAACTATGGCTACACCCTC. It translates to CSARGETGGSNYGYTL.